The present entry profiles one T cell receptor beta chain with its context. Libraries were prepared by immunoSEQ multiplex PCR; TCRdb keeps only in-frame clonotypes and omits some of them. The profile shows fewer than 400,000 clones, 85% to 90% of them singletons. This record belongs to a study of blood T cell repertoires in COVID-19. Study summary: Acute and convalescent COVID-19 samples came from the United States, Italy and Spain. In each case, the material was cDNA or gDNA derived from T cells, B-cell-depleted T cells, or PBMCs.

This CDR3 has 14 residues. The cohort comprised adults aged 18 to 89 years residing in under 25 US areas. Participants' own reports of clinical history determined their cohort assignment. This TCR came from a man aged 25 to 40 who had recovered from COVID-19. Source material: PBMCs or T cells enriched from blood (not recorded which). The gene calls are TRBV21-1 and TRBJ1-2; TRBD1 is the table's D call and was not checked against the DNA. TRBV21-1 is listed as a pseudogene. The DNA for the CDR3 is TGTGCCAGCAGCTTCTCGGACAGGGCGTATGGCTGGGCCTTC. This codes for CASSFSDRAYGWAF.